The clone carrying this T cell receptor (beta chain) showed up just a few times. One entry per CDR3 protein results from TCRdb running MiXCR on the RT-PCR reads. The sample includes 650,000 to 800,000 distinct CDR3 sequences, 13% to 15% of them seen just once. The sample taken for sequencing was memory CD4+ T cells from blood. The receptor comes from a female donor in good health, serving as a healthy control.

CDR3 coding DNA: TGTGCCAGCAGTTACTCGAGAGCAGGGTCCGAGACCCAGTACTTC. It specifies CASSYSRAGSETQYF. This chain connects TRBV6-2 or TRBV6-3 to TRBJ2-5; D perhaps matches TRBD1 (5 bases). Germline V lookup: CDR1 MNHEY, CDR2 SVGEGT. V gave up 0 bases and J gave up 5 bases, with 13 bases separating them. The CDR3 loop spans 15 amino acids.